The 16 T cell receptor beta chains presented below share a single source sample, sequenced in a study of blood T cells in healthy people across ages. Using a J-beta primer mix together with a sample-barcoded 5' primer, a second PCR was run for about 6 to 11 cycles. TCRdb re-called the 5' RACE reads through MiXCR, storing one row per CDR3 protein. Of roughly 1 million distinct CDR3 sequences listed, 20% to 25% are singletons. These same data were also listed under a study on T cells of mothers and their children.

Sequencing was carried out using blood. These receptor sequences come from a girl aged 2-10 years in good health.

The chain links TRBV7-6 to TRBJ2-5; 7 bases are a match to TRBD2. The CDR3 is 15 residues long. V lost 4 bases and J lost 3; bases outside the gene matches: 8. Germline V gene sequence: CDR1 SGHVS, CDR2 FNYEAQ. In DNA form, the CDR3 reads TGTGCCAGCAGCTCGATATCAGCGGGAAAAGAGACCCAGTACTTC. As protein: CASSSISAGKETQYF.

This rearrangement joins TRBV6-1 to TRBJ1-2; no clear D gene. The CDR3 runs 14 residues. CDR1 and CDR2 from the germline V gene are MNHNS and SASEGT. V was clipped by 6 bases and J by 7 bases, with 18 bases between them. In DNA form, the CDR3 reads TGTGCCAGCAGGGACCTTTCGGACGGTACTGGCTACACCTTC. This encodes CASRDLSDGTGYTF.

This clonotype was seen only a few times. V is TRBV28 and J is TRBJ2-7; 7 bases are a match to TRBD1. There are 15 residues in the CDR3. CDR1 MDHEN and CDR2 SYDVKM come from the germline V gene. The V segment lost 5 bases and the J segment 0 bases; nucleotides outside the gene matches: 7. The CDR3 sequence is CASSTKGGTSYEQYF. The CDR3 nucleotides are TGTGCCAGCAGTACCAAAGGGGGCACCTCCTACGAGCAGTACTTC. The whole variable domain, remainder taken from reference TRBV28 and TRBJ2-7, is DVKVTQSSRYLVKRTGEKVFLECVQDMDHENMFWYRQDPGLGLRLIYFSYDVKMKEKGDIPEGYSVSREKKERFSLILESASTNQTSMYLCASSTKGGTSYEQYFGPGTRLTVT.

The chain carries TRBV29-1 and TRBJ2-5; D may correspond to TRBD1 or TRBD2 (5 bases each). The CDR3 sequence is 14 residues long. Trimming stripped 7 bases from V and 4 bases from J, with 19 bases between. Germline lookup yields CDR1 SQVTM and CDR2 ANQGSEA. The CDR3, as DNA: TGCAGCGCCGCAGGGACGCAGGACGGAGAGACCCAGTACTTC. Protein: CSAAGTQDGETQYF.

The table lists this clonotype with many counts. The rearrangement uses TRBV20-1 and TRBJ2-2, with 8 bases lining up with TRBD2. This CDR3 is 16 amino acids long. V was clipped by 2 bases and J by 5 bases; unmatched bases: 10. Germline values: CDR1 DFQATT, CDR2 SNEGSKA (reference sequence). CDR3 sequence reads: CSARSSTSGLTGELFF. CDR3 DNA: TGCAGTGCTAGATCGTCAACTAGCGGTCTAACCGGGGAGCTGTTTTTT.

The chain has TRBV24-1 and TRBJ1-6; D not certain. This CDR3 is 13 amino acids long. Between the trimmed V and J ends, which lost 4 bases and 8 bases, there was a span of 8 bases. Looked up from germline, CDR1 is KGHDR and CDR2 is SFDVKD. CDR3 region: CATSETWDSPLHF. For the CDR3, the DNA is TGTGCCACCAGTGAGACCTGGGATTCACCCCTCCACTTT.

This rearrangement joins TRBV6-6 to TRBJ2-5, with D perhaps matching TRBD1 (6 bases). Trimming stripped 2 bases from V and 0 bases from J, with 13 bases between. The CDR3 totals 16 residues. Per the germline V gene, CDR1 is MNHNY and CDR2 is SVGAGI (reference sequence). Written as DNA, the CDR3 is TGTGCCAGCAGTTACGGGGGACAAACGTACCAAGAGACCCAGTACTTC. It codes for CASSYGGQTYQETQYF.

This clonotype was observed a handful of times. Germline is not matched at one junction end, which may reflect a read error. The chain couples TRBV6-2 or TRBV6-3 to TRBJ1-2, with TRBD1 matching 8 bases. Looked up from germline, CDR1 is MNHEY and CDR2 is SVGEGT. This CDR3 has 15 residues. In DNA, the CDR3 is TGTGCCAGCAGGGACAGGGAAAACCACCTCTATGGCTGCACCTTC. Its protein product is CASRDRENHLYGCTF.

This clonotype was found a few times. The V gene is TRBV6-2 or TRBV6-3, the J gene TRBJ1-1; perhaps TRBD1 as D (5 bases). Trimming shortened V by 7 bases and J by 4 bases, and 13 bases separated the two germline ends. Germline V gives CDR1 MNHEY, CDR2 SVGEGT. The CDR3 length is 13 residues. The CDR3 DNA follows: TGTGCCAGCATGGGCAGGGCCCCCACTGAAGCTTTCTTT. Translation: CASMGRAPTEAFF.

This clonotype was recorded a few times. The junction does not match germline at one end; this may be a read error. This chain links TRBV29-1 with TRBJ1-1; D unclear. Germline CDR1 and CDR2: SQVTM and ANQGSEA. This CDR3 has 13 residues. The CDR3 bases are TGCGGCGTTGAAGGGCAGTATAACACTGAAGCTTTCTTT. The encoded protein is CGVEGQYNTEAFF.

This clonotype was counted only a few times. The chain uses TRBV20-1 and TRBJ1-5, with D possibly matching TRBD1 (5 bases). The CDR3 totals 13 residues. V was trimmed by 4 bases and J by 5 bases, leaving 12 bases between them. Germline V gene lookup returns CDR1 DFQATT and CDR2 SNEGSKA (reference sequence). DNA for the CDR3: TGCAGTGCTATCGGACATGGGGATCAGCCCCAGCATTTT. As protein: CSAIGHGDQPQHF.

This chain links TRBV4-3 with TRBJ1-2; maybe TRBD1 (6 bases). Germline V CDR1 and CDR2: LGHNA, YSLEER. CDR3 size: 15 residues. V was cut by 2 bases and J by 5 bases, with 15 bases left in between. CDR3 amino acids: CASSQSLDSRYGYTF. The CDR3 DNA sequence: TGCGCCAGCAGCCAATCATTGGACAGTAGATATGGCTACACCTTC.

This clonotype was picked up a small number of times. This chain uses TRBV11-2 with TRBJ2-7; possibly TRBD2 for D (6 bases). The CDR3 runs to 12 residues. Germline assignment: CDR1 SGHAT and CDR2 FQNNGV. Trimming removed 4 bases from V and 9 bases from J, with 13 bases in between. The CDR3 DNA reads TGTGCCAGCAGCTCGGGACTTAACGGGCAGTACTTC. It codes for CASSSGLNGQYF.

This clonotype appeared a few times. V is TRBV2 and J is TRBJ1-1, with 8 bases matching TRBD1. V dropped 7 bases and J dropped 6; count of bases not matched to a gene: 10. This CDR3 contains 14 residues. The germline CDR1 and CDR2 sequences are SNHLY and FYNNEI. CDR3 coding DNA: TGTGCCAGCACCTTGGACAGGGTGGGTGCTGAAGCTTTCTTT. Translating gives CASTLDRVGAEAFF. Filled out from reference TRBV2 and TRBJ1-1, the complete variable domain reads EPEVTQTPSHQVTQMGQEVILRCVPISNHLYFYWYRQILGQKVEFLVSFYNNEISEKSEIFDDQFSVERPDGSNFTLKIRSTKLEDSAMYFCASTLDRVGAEAFFGQGTRLTVV.

The V gene is TRBV7-9, the J gene TRBJ2-1, with a tentative D call TRBD2 (6 bases). Trimming left V 8 bases short and J 7 bases short, with 18 bases between. The CDR3 covers 14 residues. Germline values: CDR1 SEHNR, CDR2 FQNEAQ (reference sequence). Here the CDR3 reads CASGHAGTGNEQFF. The CDR3 DNA sequence: TGTGCCAGCGGGCACGCCGGGACTGGAAATGAGCAGTTCTTC.

V gene TRBV28 combines with J gene TRBJ2-7; D gene unclear. CDR3 length: 16 amino acids. Germline V gene lookup returns CDR1 MDHEN and CDR2 SYDVKM. V was pared by 5 bases and J by 0 bases, with 17 bases between. The CDR3 spells CASSAQIPTFSYEQYF. The CDR3 bases are TGTGCCAGCAGTGCACAGATACCTACGTTCTCCTACGAGCAGTACTTC. Combining the CDR3 with reference TRBV28 and TRBJ2-7 gives the whole variable domain DVKVTQSSRYLVKRTGEKVFLECVQDMDHENMFWYRQDPGLGLRLIYFSYDVKMKEKGDIPEGYSVSREKKERFSLILESASTNQTSMYLCASSAQIPTFSYEQYFGPGTRLTVT.